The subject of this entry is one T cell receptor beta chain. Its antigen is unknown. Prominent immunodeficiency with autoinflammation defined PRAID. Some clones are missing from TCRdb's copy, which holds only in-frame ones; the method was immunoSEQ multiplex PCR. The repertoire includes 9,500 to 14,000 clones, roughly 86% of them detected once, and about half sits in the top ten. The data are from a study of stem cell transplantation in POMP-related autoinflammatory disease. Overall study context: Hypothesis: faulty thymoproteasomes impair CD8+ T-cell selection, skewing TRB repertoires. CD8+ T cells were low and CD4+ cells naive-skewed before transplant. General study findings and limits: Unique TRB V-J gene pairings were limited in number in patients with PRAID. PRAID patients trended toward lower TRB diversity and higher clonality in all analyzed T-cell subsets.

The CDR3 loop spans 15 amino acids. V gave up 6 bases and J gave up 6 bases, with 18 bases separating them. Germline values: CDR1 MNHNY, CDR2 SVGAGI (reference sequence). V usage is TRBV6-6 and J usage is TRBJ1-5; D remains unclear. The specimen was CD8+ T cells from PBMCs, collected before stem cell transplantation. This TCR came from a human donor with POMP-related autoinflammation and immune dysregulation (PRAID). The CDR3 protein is CASRERAPSGQPQHF. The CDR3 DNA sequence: TGTGCCAGCAGAGAAAGGGCCCCCTCCGGTCAGCCCCAGCATTTT.